Below are 23 T cell receptor beta chains sequenced from a single sample in a study of blood T cell repertoires in COVID-19. Using immunoSEQ multiplex PCR, the repertoire was profiled, and TCRdb retains in-frame clones only, with some absent. The table includes around 140,000 clones, about four fifths detected once. Sequencing was performed on peripheral blood. The receptors derive from a woman aged 55-75 years with active or convalescent COVID-19.

This chain links TRBV6-5 with TRBJ1-3; D is perhaps TRBD1 (6 bases). Germline CDR1 reads MNHEY; CDR2 reads SVGAGI. The CDR3 length is 13 residues. Trimming removed 5 bases from V and 3 bases from J, with 8 bases in between. The CDR3 sequence: CASSTTGGNTIYF. CDR3 DNA sequence: TGTGCCAGCAGTACGACAGGTGGAAACACCATATATTTT.

The V and J genes are TRBV5-1 and TRBJ2-1; 13 bases align to TRBD2. V lost 6 bases to trimming and J lost 4 bases; unmatched junction nucleotides: 4. This CDR3 region has 15 residues. The V gene's germline CDR1 is SGHRS and CDR2 YFSETQ. The CDR3 is CASTSTSGGYNEQFF. CDR3 coding DNA: TGCGCCAGCACTTCGACTAGCGGGGGGTACAATGAGCAGTTCTTC.

The chain is built from TRBV19 and TRBJ1-5; TRBD1 aligns across 7 bases. Germline V gene data show CDR1 as LNHDA and CDR2 as SQIVND (reference sequence). CDR3 size: 15 residues. After removal of 3 bases from V and 5 bases from J, the junction contained 7 bases not matched to a gene. The CDR3 DNA reads TGTGCCAGTAGTATTCCGAGACAGGGCTATCAGCCCCAGCATTTT. Translating it yields CASSIPRQGYQPQHF.

In its sample, this clone was seen a few times. J is TRBJ1-5 and V is TRBV5-6; 7 bases match TRBD1. This CDR3 has 16 residues. J lost 3 bases, V lost 3 bases, and 9 bases had no gene match. Germline CDR1 SGHDT, CDR2 YYEEEE. CDR3 DNA: TGTGCCAGCAGCTGGGGAAGACAGGGCTCCAATCAGCCCCAGCATTTT. Translation gives CASSWGRQGSNQPQHF.

This clone occurred once. This chain uses TRBV5-1 with TRBJ1-2; D is unclear. The V end lost 4 bases, the J end lost 5 bases, and 18 bases lay between the germline ends. Looked up from germline, CDR1 is SGHRS and CDR2 is YFSETQ. This CDR3 region has 15 residues. The CDR3 DNA reads TGCGCCAGCAGCCCCGGCGGCAGCGGCGGATATGGCTACACCTTC. Residues: CASSPGGSGGYGYTF.

This rearrangement joins TRBV27 to TRBJ1-2; D gene uncertain. The CDR3 consists of 14 residues. V lost 1 base to trimming and J lost 0 bases, with 6 bases between them. Germline V gene sequence: CDR1 MNHEY, CDR2 SMNVEV (reference sequence). The CDR3 coding sequence is TGTGCCAGCAGTTTATTGGGAGCTAACTATGGCTACACCTTC. This gives the protein CASSLLGANYGYTF.

The CDR3, as DNA: TGCGCCAGCAGCGTGGTCGAACCGGGACAGGGTTTCGGTTTCTTT. Amino acid sequence: CASSVVEPGQGFGFF. The J gene is TRBJ1-1, the V gene TRBV5-1; 9 nucleotides match TRBD1. The CDR3 runs 15 residues. The germline gives CDR1 SGHRS, CDR2 YFSETQ. After removal of 4 bases from V and 13 bases from J, the junction contained 17 bases not matched to a gene. The full variable domain, completed using reference TRBV5-1 and TRBJ1-1, is KAGVTQTPRYLIKTRGQQVTLSCSPISGHRSVSWYQQTPGQGLQFLFEYFSETQRNKGNFPGRFSGRQFSNSRSEMNVSTLELGDSALYLCASSVVEPGQGFGFFGQGTRLTVV.

In its sample, this clone was seen a few times. The chain joins TRBV6-1 to TRBJ1-2; D possibly corresponds to TRBD1 (5 bases). The CDR3 spans 14 residues. Germline loops: CDR1 MNHNS, CDR2 SASEGT. Between the trimmed V and J ends, which lost 2 bases and 6 bases, there was a span of 13 bases. The CDR3 region is CASSERWTSNGYTF. The DNA of the CDR3 is TGTGCCAGCAGTGAACGGTGGACAAGTAATGGCTACACCTTC.

In DNA, the CDR3 is TGTGCCAGCAGGCAGGGAGGTAACTATGGCTACACCTTC. Encoded protein: CASRQGGNYGYTF. The chain couples TRBV12-3 or TRBV12-4 to TRBJ1-2; D possibly corresponds to TRBD1 (5 bases). Trimming cost V 6 bases and J 1 base, with 9 bases left between them. This CDR3 has 13 amino acids.

This clone has a single count. At one boundary the junction diverges from the germline segment, which might be a read error. Other DNA sequences from this sample encode an identical CDR3 as well. V gene TRBV5-5 combines with J gene TRBJ1-1; D is ambiguous. Germline CDR1 and CDR2: SGHKS and YYEKEE (reference sequence). The CDR3 runs to 14 residues. CDR3 nucleotide sequence: TGTGCCAGCAGCTTGGAGAGGGTGAATACTGAAGCTTTCTTT. It codes for CASSLERVNTEAFF.

This clone was detected only a few times. The CDR3 region is CASSLSRGLNTGELFF. CDR3 sequence (DNA): TGTGCCAGCAGTTTATCCCGGGGGTTAAACACCGGGGAGCTGTTTTTT. The chain couples TRBV28 to TRBJ2-2; TRBD2 might be the D (6 bases). Trimming took off 1 base at V and 2 bases at J, with 11 bases between the two ends. The CDR3 spans 16 residues. Per the germline V gene, CDR1 is MDHEN and CDR2 is SYDVKM.

The chain carries TRBV11-2 and TRBJ2-1, with a tentative D call TRBD1 (6 bases). There are 15 residues in the CDR3. CDR1 and CDR2 (germline): SGHAT, FQNNGV. The ends were cut back, 6 bases at V and 0 bases at J, with 12 bases in the middle. CDR3 in DNA: TGTGCCAGCAGGGAAGGACAGAGCTCCTACAATGAGCAGTTCTTC. This translates into CASREGQSSYNEQFF.

This clone was seen once. The chain carries TRBV3-1 (or the pseudogene TRBV3-2) and TRBJ2-3; the match to TRBD1 covers 10 bases. V shed 5 bases, J shed 3 bases, and the junction held 14 bases outside the gene matches. The CDR3 contains 18 residues. Germline V gives CDR1 LGHDT, CDR2 YNNKEL (reference sequence). This CDR3 reads CASSVPGQGSHPTDTQYF. The CDR3 coding sequence is TGTGCCAGCAGCGTACCGGGACAGGGGAGTCATCCGACAGATACGCAGTATTTT.

V gene TRBV21-1 combines with J gene TRBJ1-2. TRBV21-1 is labeled a pseudogene. The CDR3 consists of 14 residues. The CDR3 nucleotides read TGTGCCAGCAAACCGTTGCGGCGCTTGGTTGGCTACACCTTC. This encodes CASKPLRRLVGYTF.

The J gene is TRBJ2-7, the V gene TRBV2, with D perhaps TRBD1 (6 bases). The germline gives CDR1 SNHLY, CDR2 FYNNEI. V shed 11 bases and J shed 5 bases, with 19 bases lying between them. There are 13 residues in the CDR3. The CDR3 loop is CACWTDSGNEQYF. For the CDR3, the DNA is TGTGCCTGCTGGACAGACTCGGGAAACGAGCAGTACTTC.

The chain has TRBV27 and TRBJ2-1; D possibly corresponds to TRBD2 (6 bases). This CDR3 region has 16 residues. Germline assignment: CDR1 MNHEY and CDR2 SMNVEV (reference sequence). The V end lost 7 bases, the J end lost 2 bases, and 18 bases lay between the germline ends. The CDR3 loop is CASKDGSRGTYNEQFF. CDR3 nucleotides: TGTGCCAGCAAAGATGGGTCGCGGGGAACCTACAATGAGCAGTTCTTC.

The V gene is TRBV12-3 or TRBV12-4, the J gene TRBJ2-2; D remains ambiguous. There are 12 residues in the CDR3. V was shortened by 7 bases and J by 9 bases, with 12 bases between the two germline ends. The CDR3 coding sequence is TGTGCCAGCACCAAAGGCGGCCGGGAGCTGTTTTTT. Its translation is CASTKGGRELFF.

The chain recombines TRBV9 with TRBJ1-1, with TRBD1 matching over 9 bases. Trimming at V came to 3 bases and at J to 1 base, leaving 10 bases not matched to a gene. This CDR3 contains 17 residues. Germline V gene sequence: CDR1 SGDLS, CDR2 YYNGEE. CDR3 coding DNA: TGTGCCAGCAGCGGGACGGACAGGGGAGGAGGGAACACTGAAGCTTTCTTT. Translating gives CASSGTDRGGGNTEAFF.

This clone was detected only once. The chain employs TRBV24-1 and TRBJ1-2, with 7 positions matching TRBD1. Germline CDR1 and CDR2: KGHDR and SFDVKD. The CDR3 has 14 residues. Trimming cost V 4 bases and J 2 bases; bases outside gene matches: 3. The CDR3 DNA reads as TGTGCCACCAGTGACCCGGGACAGAACTATGGCTACACCTTC. It yields the protein CATSDPGQNYGYTF.

The chain uses TRBV7-6 and TRBJ1-2; D ambiguous. The germline gives CDR1 SGHVS, CDR2 FNYEAQ. The CDR3 contains 15 residues. The V gene lost 0 bases and the J gene lost 5 bases, with 13 bases spanning the gap. The CDR3 loop reads CASSLAPGGLYGYTF. The CDR3 DNA reads as TGTGCCAGCAGCTTAGCGCCGGGCGGGCTGTATGGCTACACCTTC. The variable domain in full, with the rest retrieved from reference TRBV7-6 and TRBJ1-2, is GAGVSQSPRYKVTKRGQDVALRCDPISGHVSLYWYRQALGQGPEFLTYFNYEAQQDKSGLPNDRFSAERPEGSISTLTIQRTEQRDSAMYRCASSLAPGGLYGYTFGSGTRLTVV.

DNA of the CDR3: TGTGCCAGCAGTTTACAGGGGGAAGGCTATGGCTACACCTTC. Amino acid sequence: CASSLQGEGYGYTF. The chain joins TRBV28 to TRBJ1-2; TRBD1 agrees at 7 bases. Germline trimming cut 2 bases from V and 4 bases from J; bases unmatched to any gene: 4. Germline CDR1 is MDHEN and CDR2 is SYDVKM. The CDR3 is 14 residues long.

The V and J genes are TRBV2 and TRBJ1-2; TRBD1 might be the D (6 bases). The CDR3 consists of 13 residues. V lost 7 bases and J lost 7, with 16 bases in between. Germline V lookup: CDR1 SNHLY, CDR2 FYNNEI. The CDR3, as DNA: TGTGCCAGCAAGGTATCAGGGGCTGGTGGCTACACCTTC. Translating it yields CASKVSGAGGYTF.

The sample holds a few counts of this clone. The J gene is TRBJ1-1, the V gene TRBV7-8; unclear D gene. CDR3 length equals 14 residues. Trimming took off 3 bases at V and 3 bases at J, with 11 bases between the two ends. The V gene's germline CDR1 is SGHVS and CDR2 FQNEAQ. The chain's CDR3 is CASSFSGSDTEAFF. CDR3 bases: TGTGCCAGCAGCTTTAGCGGGTCCGACACTGAAGCTTTCTTT. Variable domain in full (rest from reference TRBV7-8 and TRBJ1-1): GAGVSQSPRYKVAKRGQDVALRCDPISGHVSLFWYQQALGQGPEFLTYFQNEAQLDKSGLPSDRFFAERPEGSVSTLKIQRTQQEDSAVYLCASSFSGSDTEAFFGQGTRLTVV.